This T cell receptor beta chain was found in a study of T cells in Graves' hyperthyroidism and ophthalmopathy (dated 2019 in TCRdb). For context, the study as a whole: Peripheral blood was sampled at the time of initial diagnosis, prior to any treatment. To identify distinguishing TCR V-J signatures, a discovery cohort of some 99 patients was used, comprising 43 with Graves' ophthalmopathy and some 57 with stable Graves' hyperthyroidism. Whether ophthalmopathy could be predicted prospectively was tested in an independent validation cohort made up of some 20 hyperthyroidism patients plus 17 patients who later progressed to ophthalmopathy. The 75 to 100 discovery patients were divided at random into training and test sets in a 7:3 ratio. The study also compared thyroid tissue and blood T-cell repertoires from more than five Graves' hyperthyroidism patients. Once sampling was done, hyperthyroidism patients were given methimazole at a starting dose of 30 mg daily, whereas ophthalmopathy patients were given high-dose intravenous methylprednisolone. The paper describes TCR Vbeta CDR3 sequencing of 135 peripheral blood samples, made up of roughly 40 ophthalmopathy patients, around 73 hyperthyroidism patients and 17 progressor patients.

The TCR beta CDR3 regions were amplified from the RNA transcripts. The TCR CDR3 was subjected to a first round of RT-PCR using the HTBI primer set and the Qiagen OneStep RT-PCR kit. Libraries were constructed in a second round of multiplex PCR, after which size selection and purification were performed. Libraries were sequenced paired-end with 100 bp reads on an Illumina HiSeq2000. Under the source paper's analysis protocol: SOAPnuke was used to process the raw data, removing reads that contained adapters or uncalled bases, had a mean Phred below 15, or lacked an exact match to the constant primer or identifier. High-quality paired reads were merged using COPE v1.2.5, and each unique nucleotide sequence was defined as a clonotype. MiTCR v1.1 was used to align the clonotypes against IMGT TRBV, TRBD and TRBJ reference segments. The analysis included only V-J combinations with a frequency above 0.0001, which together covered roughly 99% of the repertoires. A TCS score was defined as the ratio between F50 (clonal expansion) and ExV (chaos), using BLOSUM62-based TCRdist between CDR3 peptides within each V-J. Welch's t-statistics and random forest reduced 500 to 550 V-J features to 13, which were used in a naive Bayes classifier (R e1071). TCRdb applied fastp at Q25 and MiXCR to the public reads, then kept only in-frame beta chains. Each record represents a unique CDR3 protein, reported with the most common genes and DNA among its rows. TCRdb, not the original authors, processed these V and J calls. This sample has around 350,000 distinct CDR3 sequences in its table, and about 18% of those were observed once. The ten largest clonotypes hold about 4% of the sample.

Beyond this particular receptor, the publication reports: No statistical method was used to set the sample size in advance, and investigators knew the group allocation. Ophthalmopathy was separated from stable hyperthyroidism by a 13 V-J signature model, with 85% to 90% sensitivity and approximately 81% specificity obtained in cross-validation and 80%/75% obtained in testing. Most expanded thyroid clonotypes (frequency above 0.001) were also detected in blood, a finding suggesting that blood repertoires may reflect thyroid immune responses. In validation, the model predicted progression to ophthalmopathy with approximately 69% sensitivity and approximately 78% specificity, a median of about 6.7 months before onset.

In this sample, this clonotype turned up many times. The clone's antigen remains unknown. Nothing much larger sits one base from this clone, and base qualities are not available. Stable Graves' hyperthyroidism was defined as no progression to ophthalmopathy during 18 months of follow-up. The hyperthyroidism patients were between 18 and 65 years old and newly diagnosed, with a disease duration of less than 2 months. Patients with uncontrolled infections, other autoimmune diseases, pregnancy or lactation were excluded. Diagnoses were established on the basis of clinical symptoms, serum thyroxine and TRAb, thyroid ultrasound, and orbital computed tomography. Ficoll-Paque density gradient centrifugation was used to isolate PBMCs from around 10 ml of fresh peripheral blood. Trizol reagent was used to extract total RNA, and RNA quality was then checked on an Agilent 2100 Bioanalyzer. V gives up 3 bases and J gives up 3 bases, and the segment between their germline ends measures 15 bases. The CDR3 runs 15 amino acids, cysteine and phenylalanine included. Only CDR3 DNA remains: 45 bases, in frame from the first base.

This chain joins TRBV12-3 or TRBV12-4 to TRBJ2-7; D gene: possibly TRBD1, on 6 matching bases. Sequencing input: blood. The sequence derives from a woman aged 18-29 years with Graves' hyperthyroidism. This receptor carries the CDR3 CASSLIAGADYEQYF. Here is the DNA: TGTGCCAGCAGTTTGATAGCAGGGGCCGACTACGAGCAGTACTTC.